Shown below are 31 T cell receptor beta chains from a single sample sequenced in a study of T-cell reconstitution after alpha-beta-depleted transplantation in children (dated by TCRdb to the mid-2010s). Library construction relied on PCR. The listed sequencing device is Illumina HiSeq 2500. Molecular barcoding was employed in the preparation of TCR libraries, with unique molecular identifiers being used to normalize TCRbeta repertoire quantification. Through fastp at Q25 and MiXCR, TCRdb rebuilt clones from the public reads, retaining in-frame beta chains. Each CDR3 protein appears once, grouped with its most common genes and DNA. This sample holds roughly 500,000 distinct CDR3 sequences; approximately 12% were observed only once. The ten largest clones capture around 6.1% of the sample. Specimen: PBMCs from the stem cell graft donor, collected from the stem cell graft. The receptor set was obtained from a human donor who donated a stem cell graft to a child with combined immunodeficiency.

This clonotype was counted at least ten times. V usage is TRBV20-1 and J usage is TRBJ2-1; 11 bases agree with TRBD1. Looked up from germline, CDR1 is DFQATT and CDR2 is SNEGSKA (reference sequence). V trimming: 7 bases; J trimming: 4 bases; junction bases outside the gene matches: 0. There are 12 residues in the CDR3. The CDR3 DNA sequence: TGCAGTGGGGACAGGGGGTACAATGAGCAGTTCTTC. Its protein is CSGDRGYNEQFF.

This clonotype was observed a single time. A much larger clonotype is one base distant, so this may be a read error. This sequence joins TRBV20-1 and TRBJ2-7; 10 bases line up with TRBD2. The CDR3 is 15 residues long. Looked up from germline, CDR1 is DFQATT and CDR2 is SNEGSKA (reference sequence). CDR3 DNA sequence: TGCTGTGCCGACCCTTGGACTAGCGGTGGGTACGAGCAGTACTTC. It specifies CCADPWTSGGYEQYF.

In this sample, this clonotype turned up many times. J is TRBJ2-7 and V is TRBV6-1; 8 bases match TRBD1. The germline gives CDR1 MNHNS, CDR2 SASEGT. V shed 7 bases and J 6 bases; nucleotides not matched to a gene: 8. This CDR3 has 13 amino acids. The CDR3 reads CASTQTGVGEQYF. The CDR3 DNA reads TGTGCCAGCACTCAGACAGGGGTGGGCGAGCAGTACTTC.

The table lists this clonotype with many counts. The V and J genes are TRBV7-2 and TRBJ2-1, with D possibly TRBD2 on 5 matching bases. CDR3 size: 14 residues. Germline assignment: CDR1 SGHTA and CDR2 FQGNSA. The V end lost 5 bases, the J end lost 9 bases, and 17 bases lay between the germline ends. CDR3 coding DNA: TGTGCCAGCAGCCCCCGAGGGCTTTCCGGTGAGCAGTTCTTC. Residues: CASSPRGLSGEQFF.

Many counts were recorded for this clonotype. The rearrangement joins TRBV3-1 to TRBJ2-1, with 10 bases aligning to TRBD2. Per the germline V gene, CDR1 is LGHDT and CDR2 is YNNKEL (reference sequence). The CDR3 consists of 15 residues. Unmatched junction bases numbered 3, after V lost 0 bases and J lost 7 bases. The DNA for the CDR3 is TGTGCCAGCAGCCAAGATTCTAGCGGGGGTAATGAGCAGTTCTTC. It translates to CASSQDSSGGNEQFF.

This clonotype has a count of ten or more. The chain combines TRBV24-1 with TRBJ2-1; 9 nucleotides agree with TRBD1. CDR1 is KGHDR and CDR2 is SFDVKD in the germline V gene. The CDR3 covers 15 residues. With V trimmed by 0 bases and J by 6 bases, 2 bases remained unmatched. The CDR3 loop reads CATSDLYRGLNEQFF. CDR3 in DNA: TGTGCCACCAGTGATTTGTACAGGGGGCTCAATGAGCAGTTCTTC.

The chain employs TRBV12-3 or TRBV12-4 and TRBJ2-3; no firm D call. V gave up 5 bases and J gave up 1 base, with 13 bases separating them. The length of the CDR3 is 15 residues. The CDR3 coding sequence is TGTGCCAGCAGTCCCTTTTCACATTGCACAGATACGCAGTATTTT. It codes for CASSPFSHCTDTQYF.

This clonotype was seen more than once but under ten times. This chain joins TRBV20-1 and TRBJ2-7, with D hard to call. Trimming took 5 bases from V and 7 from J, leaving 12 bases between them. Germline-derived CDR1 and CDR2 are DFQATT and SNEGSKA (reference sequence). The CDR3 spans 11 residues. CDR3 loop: CSAPFLGEQYF. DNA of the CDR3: TGCAGTGCTCCCTTCTTGGGGGAGCAGTACTTC.

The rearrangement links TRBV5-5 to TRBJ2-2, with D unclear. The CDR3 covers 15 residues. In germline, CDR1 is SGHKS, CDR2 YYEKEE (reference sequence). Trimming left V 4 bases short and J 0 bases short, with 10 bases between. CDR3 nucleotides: TGTGCCAGCAGCCCCTGGGTTTCGAACACCGGGGAGCTGTTTTTT. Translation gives CASSPWVSNTGELFF.

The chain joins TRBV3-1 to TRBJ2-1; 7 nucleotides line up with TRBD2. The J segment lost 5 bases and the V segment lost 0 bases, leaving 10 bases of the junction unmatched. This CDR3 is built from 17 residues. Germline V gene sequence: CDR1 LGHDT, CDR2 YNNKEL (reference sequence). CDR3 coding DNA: TGTGCCAGCAGCCAAGATTGGCTAGCGGTAATAAACAATGAGCAGTTCTTC. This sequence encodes CASSQDWLAVINNEQFF.

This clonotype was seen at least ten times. The CDR3, as DNA: TGTGCCAGTAGTATCTCCCGGAACACCGGGGAGCTGTTTTTT. Its translation is CASSISRNTGELFF. The chain couples TRBV19 to TRBJ2-2; the D is unclear. Trimming shortened V by 3 bases and J by 1 base, and 6 bases separated the two germline ends. The CDR3 spans 14 residues. The germline V gene encodes CDR1 LNHDA and CDR2 SQIVND (reference sequence).

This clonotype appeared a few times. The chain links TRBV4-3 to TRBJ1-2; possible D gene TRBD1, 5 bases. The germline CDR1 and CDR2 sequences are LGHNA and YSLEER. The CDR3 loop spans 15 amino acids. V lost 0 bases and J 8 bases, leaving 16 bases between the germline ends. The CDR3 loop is CASSQEVRVGGGYTF. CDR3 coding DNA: TGCGCCAGCAGCCAAGAGGTCAGGGTCGGTGGAGGCTACACCTTC.

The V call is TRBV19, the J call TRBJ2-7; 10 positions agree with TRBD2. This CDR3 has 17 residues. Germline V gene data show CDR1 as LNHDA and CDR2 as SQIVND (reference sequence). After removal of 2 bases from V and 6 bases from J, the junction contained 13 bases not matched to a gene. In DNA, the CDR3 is TGTGCCAGTAGTATACCAAGGGGCCTAGCGGGAGATTCCGAGCAGTACTTC. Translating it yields CASSIPRGLAGDSEQYF.

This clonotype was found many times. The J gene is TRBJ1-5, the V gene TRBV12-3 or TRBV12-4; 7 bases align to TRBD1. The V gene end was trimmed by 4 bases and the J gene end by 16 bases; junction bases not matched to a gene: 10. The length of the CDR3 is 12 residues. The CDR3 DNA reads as TGTGCCAGCAGTTGGGGCCGACAGGGCGAACATTTT. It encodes CASSWGRQGEHF.

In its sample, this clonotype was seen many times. CDR3 DNA: TGTGCCAGCAGTTTAACCGGGGTTTGGCAGTTCTTC. Its protein is CASSLTGVWQFF. The chain carries TRBV12-3 or TRBV12-4 and TRBJ2-1; D is perhaps TRBD2 (5 bases). V was clipped by 2 bases and J by 12 bases, with 11 bases between them. The CDR3 covers 12 residues.

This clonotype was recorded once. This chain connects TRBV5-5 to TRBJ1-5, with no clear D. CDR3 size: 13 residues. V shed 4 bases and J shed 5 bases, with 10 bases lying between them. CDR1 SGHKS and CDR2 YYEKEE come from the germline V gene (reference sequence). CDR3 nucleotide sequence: TGTGCCAGCAGCCCTGATGCGGATCAGCCCCAGCATTTT. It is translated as CASSPDADQPQHF. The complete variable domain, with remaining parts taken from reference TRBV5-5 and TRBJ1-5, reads DAGVTQSPTHLIKTRGQQVTLRCSPISGHKSVSWYQQVLGQGPQFIFQYYEKEERGRGNFPDRFSARQFPNYSSELNVNALLLGDSALYLCASSPDADQPQHFGDGTRLSIL.

CDR3 protein: CASSLEQGDSPLHF. In DNA form, the CDR3 reads TGTGCCAGCAGCTTAGAACAGGGGGATTCACCCCTCCACTTT. V gene TRBV7-8 combines with J gene TRBJ1-6; TRBD1 matches 8 bases. This CDR3 is 14 amino acids long. The ends lost 1 base at V and 8 bases at J; junction bases unmatched: 1. The germline V gene has CDR1 SGHVS and CDR2 FQNEAQ.

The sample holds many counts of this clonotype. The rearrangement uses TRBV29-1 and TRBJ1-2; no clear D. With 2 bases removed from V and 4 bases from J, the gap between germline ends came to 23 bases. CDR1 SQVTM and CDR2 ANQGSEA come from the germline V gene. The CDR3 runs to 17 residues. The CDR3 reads CSVEPSGNKRLGYGYTF. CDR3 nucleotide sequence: TGCAGCGTTGAACCGAGCGGAAATAAACGACTCGGCTATGGCTACACCTTC.

This CDR3 is CASSYSTPHYGYTF. CDR3 DNA: TGTGCCAGCAGTTACTCTACACCCCACTATGGCTACACCTTC. The V call is TRBV6-5, the J call TRBJ1-2, with D hard to call. The CDR3 has 14 residues. Looked up from germline, CDR1 is MNHEY and CDR2 is SVGAGI. V was shortened by 0 bases and J by 3 bases, with 8 bases between the two germline ends.

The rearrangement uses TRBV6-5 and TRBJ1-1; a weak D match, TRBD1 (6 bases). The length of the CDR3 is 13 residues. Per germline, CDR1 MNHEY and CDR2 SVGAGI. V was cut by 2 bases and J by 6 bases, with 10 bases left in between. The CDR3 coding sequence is TGTGCCAGCAGTTACAACAGGGTGTCTGAAGCTTTCTTT. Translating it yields CASSYNRVSEAFF.

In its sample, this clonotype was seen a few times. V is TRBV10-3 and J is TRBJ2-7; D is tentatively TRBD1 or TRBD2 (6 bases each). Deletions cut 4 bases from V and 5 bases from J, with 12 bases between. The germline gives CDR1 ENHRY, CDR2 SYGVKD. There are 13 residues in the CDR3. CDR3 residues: CAISALGGNEQYF. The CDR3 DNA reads TGTGCCATCAGTGCCCTAGGGGGGAACGAGCAGTACTTC.

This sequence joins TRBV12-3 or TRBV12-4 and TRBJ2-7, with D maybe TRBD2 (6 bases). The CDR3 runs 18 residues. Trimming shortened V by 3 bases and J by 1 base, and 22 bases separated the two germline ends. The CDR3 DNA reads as TGTGCCAGCAGTTTGGGGCTCGGGCGGGGTGAAAGGTCCTACGAGCAGTACTTC. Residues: CASSLGLGRGERSYEQYF.

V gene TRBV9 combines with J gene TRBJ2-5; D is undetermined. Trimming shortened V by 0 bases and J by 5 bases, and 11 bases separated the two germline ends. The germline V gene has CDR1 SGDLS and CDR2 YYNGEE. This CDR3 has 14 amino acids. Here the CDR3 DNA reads TGTGCCAGCAGCGTAGGGCCAGTCGGGGAGACCCAGTACTTC. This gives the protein CASSVGPVGETQYF.

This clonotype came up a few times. The DNA of the CDR3 is TGTGCCAGCAGTAACTATCAGAGCCAAGAGACCCAGTACTTC. Translated: CASSNYQSQETQYF. The rearrangement joins TRBV12-3 or TRBV12-4 to TRBJ2-5, with D uncertain. The CDR3 consists of 14 residues. Trimming took off 5 bases at V and 1 base at J, with 11 bases between the two ends.

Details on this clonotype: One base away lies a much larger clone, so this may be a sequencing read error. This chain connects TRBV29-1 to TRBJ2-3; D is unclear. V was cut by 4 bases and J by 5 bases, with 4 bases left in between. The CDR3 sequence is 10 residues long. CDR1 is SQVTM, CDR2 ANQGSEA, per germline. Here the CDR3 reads CSVGIDTQYF. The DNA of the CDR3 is TGCAGCGTTGGAATAGATACGCAGTATTTT.

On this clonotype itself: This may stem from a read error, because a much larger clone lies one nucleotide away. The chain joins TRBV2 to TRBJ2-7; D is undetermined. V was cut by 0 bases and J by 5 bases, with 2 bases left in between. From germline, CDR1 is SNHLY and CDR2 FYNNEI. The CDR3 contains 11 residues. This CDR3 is CASSEANEQYF. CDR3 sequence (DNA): TGTGCCAGCAGTGAAGCGAACGAGCAGTACTTC.

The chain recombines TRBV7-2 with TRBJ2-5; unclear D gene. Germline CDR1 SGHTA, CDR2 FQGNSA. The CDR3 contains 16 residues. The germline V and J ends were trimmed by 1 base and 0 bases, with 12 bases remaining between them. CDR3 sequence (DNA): TGTGCCAGCAGCTTAGGAGACGGGTGGTACCAAGAGACCCAGTACTTC. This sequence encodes CASSLGDGWYQETQYF.

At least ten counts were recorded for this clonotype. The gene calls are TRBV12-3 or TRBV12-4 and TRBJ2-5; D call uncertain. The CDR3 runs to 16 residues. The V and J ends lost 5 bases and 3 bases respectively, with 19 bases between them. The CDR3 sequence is CASSPVALGLEETQYF. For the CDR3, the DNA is TGTGCCAGCAGTCCCGTCGCTTTGGGTTTAGAAGAGACCCAGTACTTC.

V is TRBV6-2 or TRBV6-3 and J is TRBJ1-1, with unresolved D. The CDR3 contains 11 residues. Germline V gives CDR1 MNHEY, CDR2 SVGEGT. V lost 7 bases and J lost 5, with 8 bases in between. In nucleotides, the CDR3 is TGTGCCAGCATTGGAGGAACTGAAGCTTTCTTT. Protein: CASIGGTEAFF.

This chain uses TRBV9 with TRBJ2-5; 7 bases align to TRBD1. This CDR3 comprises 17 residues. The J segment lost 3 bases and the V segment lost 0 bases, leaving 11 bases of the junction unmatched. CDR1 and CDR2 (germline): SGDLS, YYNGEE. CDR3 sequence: CASSVGVTGYMEETQYF. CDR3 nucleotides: TGTGCCAGCAGCGTAGGGGTGACAGGGTATATGGAAGAGACCCAGTACTTC.

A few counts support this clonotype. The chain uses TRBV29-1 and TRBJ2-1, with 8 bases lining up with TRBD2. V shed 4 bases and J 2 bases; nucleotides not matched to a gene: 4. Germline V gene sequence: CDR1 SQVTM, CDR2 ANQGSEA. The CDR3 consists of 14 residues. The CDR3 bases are TGCAGCGTTGTAACTAGCGGTACCTACAATGAGCAGTTCTTC. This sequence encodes CSVVTSGTYNEQFF.